This T cell receptor (beta chain) was sequenced during a study of shared clonotypes between healthy human individuals. Study findings and constraints: Naive subsets generally had larger estimated richness than memory subsets.

V was clipped by 3 bases and J by 2 bases, with 13 bases between them. The CDR3 loop spans 15 amino acids. Germline V gene data show CDR1 as SGHVS and CDR2 as FQNEAQ. Note on this clone: Its antigen is not known.

The genomic DNA of each subset was split evenly across several immunoSEQ plates. Libraries were prepared by immunoSEQ multiplex PCR; TCRdb keeps only in-frame clonotypes and omits some of them. Here the sample spans a few million clones, more than 90% being singletons. The V gene is TRBV7-8, the J gene TRBJ1-2; D possibly corresponds to TRBD1 (5 bases). The source material was naive CD4+ T cells sorted from blood. Subset specified: CD45RA+ positively selected. The TCR originated in a young man in good health. The CDR3 sequence is CASSFGGTLNYGYTF. DNA of the CDR3: TGTGCCAGCAGCTTCGGCGGGACTCTGAACTATGGCTACACCTTC. The full variable domain, its missing parts supplied by reference TRBV7-8 and TRBJ1-2, is GAGVSQSPRYKVAKRGQDVALRCDPISGHVSLFWYQQALGQGPEFLTYFQNEAQLDKSGLPSDRFFAERPEGSVSTLKIQRTQQEDSAVYLCASSFGGTLNYGYTFGSGTRLTVV.